The 9 T cell receptor beta chains listed next were all sequenced from one sample in a study of blood T cell repertoires in COVID-19. Sequencing was performed with immunoSEQ multiplex PCR; in TCRdb, only in-frame clones are kept and a portion is missing. The data contain about 270,000 clones, around 82% of them singletons. What was sequenced was peripheral blood. The receptors here all came from a woman aged 18-30 years with acute or convalescent COVID-19.

The chain recombines TRBV7-8 with TRBJ2-7, with TRBD1 as a possible D gene (6 bases). V was trimmed by 2 bases and J by 1 base, leaving 9 bases between them. The CDR3 length is 14 residues. The germline V gene has CDR1 SGHVS and CDR2 FQNEAQ. The chain's CDR3 is CASSLQGISYEQYF. DNA of the CDR3: TGTGCCAGCAGCTTACAGGGGATTTCCTACGAGCAGTACTTC.

Only a few counts were recorded for this clone. The V and J genes are TRBV5-5 and TRBJ2-1, with TRBD2 identical over 7 bases. V lost 2 bases and J lost 6; bases outside the gene matches: 8. This CDR3 spans 15 amino acids. Germline V CDR1 and CDR2: SGHKS, YYEKEE (reference sequence). CDR3 loop: CASSLDLTSSNEQFF. The DNA of the CDR3 is TGTGCCAGCAGCTTAGATTTGACTAGCAGCAATGAGCAGTTCTTC. Drawing the rest from reference TRBV5-5 and TRBJ2-1, the complete variable domain is DAGVTQSPTHLIKTRGQQVTLRCSPISGHKSVSWYQQVLGQGPQFIFQYYEKEERGRGNFPDRFSARQFPNYSSELNVNALLLGDSALYLCASSLDLTSSNEQFFGPGTRLTVL.

This chain connects TRBV9 to TRBJ2-7; 9 bases are shared with TRBD2. V shed 0 bases, J shed 2 bases, and the junction held 0 bases outside the gene matches. This CDR3 has 14 amino acids. Looked up from germline, CDR1 is SGDLS and CDR2 is YYNGEE. The CDR3: CASSVGLAAYEQYF. The CDR3, as DNA: TGTGCCAGCAGCGTAGGACTAGCGGCCTACGAGCAGTACTTC.

The rearrangement joins TRBV5-1 to TRBJ1-1; D remains unclear. There are 14 residues in the CDR3. The germline V and J ends were trimmed by 0 bases and 4 bases, with 10 bases remaining between them. Germline V gene sequence: CDR1 SGHRS, CDR2 YFSETQ. The DNA of the CDR3 is TGCGCCAGCAGCTTGGTTCCAGGTTCCACTGAAGCTTTCTTT. This sequence encodes CASSLVPGSTEAFF.

The rearrangement links TRBV7-8 to TRBJ1-2; no definite D call. Germline CDR1 and CDR2: SGHVS and FQNEAQ. With 5 bases removed from V and 4 bases from J, the gap between germline ends came to 17 bases. This CDR3 contains 15 residues. The DNA of the CDR3 is TGTGCCAGCAGCCTCACAGCTTTTCGGGGCTATGGCTACACCTTC. It encodes CASSLTAFRGYGYTF.

This clone appeared a single time. The chain employs TRBV4-3 and TRBJ1-2; D remains unclear. Trimming left V 1 base short and J 6 bases short, with 15 bases between. The germline CDR1 and CDR2 sequences are LGHNA and YSLEER. The CDR3 length is 15 residues. The CDR3 DNA reads TGCGCCAGCAGCCAAGCCCCTCCGGGTTCGGATGGCTACACCTTC. As protein: CASSQAPPGSDGYTF.

The rearrangement links TRBV7-2 to TRBJ2-5; a possible D gene is TRBD2 (5 bases). CDR3 length: 14 amino acids. Germline values: CDR1 SGHTA, CDR2 FQGNSA. Trimming shortened V by 5 bases and J by 2 bases, and 12 bases separated the two germline ends. The CDR3 region has the DNA TGTGCCAGCAGCCCGAGCGGTTCTCAAGAGACCCAGTACTTC. Its protein is CASSPSGSQETQYF.

This clone was found once. CDR3 sequence reads: CASSSLRTSGILVNEQFF. The CDR3 region has the DNA TGTGCCAGCAGTTCCCTCCGGACTAGCGGGATCCTTGTAAATGAGCAGTTCTTC. The chain carries TRBV6-2 or TRBV6-3 and TRBJ2-1; 12 bases line up with TRBD2. Germline CDR1 is MNHEY and CDR2 is SVGEGT. The CDR3 contains 18 residues. Trimming cost V 4 bases and J 7 bases; bases outside gene matches: 14.

This sequence joins TRBV20-1 and TRBJ2-5, with D maybe TRBD2 (6 bases). V dropped 3 bases and J dropped 1 base, with 12 bases sitting between them. The germline gives CDR1 DFQATT, CDR2 SNEGSKA (reference sequence). This CDR3 region has 14 residues. The chain's CDR3 is CSASRGTLQETQYF. CDR3 nucleotides: TGCAGTGCTAGTCGCGGGACCCTCCAAGAGACCCAGTACTTC.